One and the same sample provided the 29 T cell receptor beta chains below, sequenced in a study of blood T cell repertoires in COVID-19 (dated by TCRdb to 2018 to 2020). Libraries were constructed by the immunoSEQ multiplex PCR assay. TCRdb obtained this table from immuneACCESS and retained in-frame rearrangements with V and J assigned. These tables miss some clones; where compared with another copy, unresolved V genes account for less than half of the shortfall, and the remainder is unexplained. The sample table records roughly 140,000 clones; about 85% of these occur just once. Jointly, the top ten make up under 8.5% of the sample. The sequenced sample consisted of peripheral blood. The origin of the receptors is a woman aged 55-70 years with COVID-19, enrolled during active disease.

This clone was recorded once. The genes are TRBV6-5 and TRBJ1-4; D remains ambiguous. From germline, CDR1 is MNHEY and CDR2 SVGAGI. There are 14 residues in the CDR3. Trimming pared 6 bases from V and 0 bases from J, leaving 8 bases between. CDR3 DNA sequence: TGTGCCAGCAGGGGCCTTGCAACTAATGAAAAACTGTTTTTT. Its translation: CASRGLATNEKLFF.

The chain carries TRBV11-2 and TRBJ1-4; D not certain. Per the germline V gene, CDR1 is SGHAT and CDR2 is FQNNGV. V lost 4 bases and J lost 11, with 8 bases in between. This CDR3 spans 11 amino acids. The DNA for the CDR3 is TGTGCCAGCAGCTCAGGAACTAAACTGTTTTTT. It translates to CASSSGTKLFF.

A single count supports this clone. The rearrangement links TRBV3-1 (or the pseudogene TRBV3-2) to TRBJ2-1, with 11 bases that match TRBD2. CDR1 LGHDT and CDR2 YNNKEL come from the germline V gene (reference sequence). J lost 8 bases, V lost 4 bases, and 16 bases had no gene match. The CDR3 is 18 amino acids. CDR3 protein: CASSRPPATSGMVHEQFF. In nucleotides, the CDR3 is TGTGCCAGCAGCCGACCACCAGCGACTAGCGGGATGGTTCATGAGCAGTTCTTC.

This rearrangement joins TRBV5-8 to TRBJ2-7; tentative D call: TRBD2 (5 bases). The CDR3 has 15 amino acids. The germline gives CDR1 SGHTS, CDR2 YDEGEE. The V end lost 5 bases, the J end lost 6 bases, and 21 bases lay between the germline ends. This CDR3 reads CASRPEVALWSEQYF. The DNA of the CDR3 is TGTGCCAGCAGACCGGAAGTAGCGCTTTGGAGCGAGCAGTACTTC.

This clone was picked up a small number of times. The chain employs TRBV19 and TRBJ1-2; 9 bases agree with TRBD1. The length of the CDR3 is 14 residues. V was clipped by 5 bases and J by 2 bases; unmatched bases: 3. Per germline, CDR1 LNHDA and CDR2 SQIVND (reference sequence). The CDR3 coding sequence is TGTGCCAGTAGTGTACAGGGGGCCAACTATGGCTACACCTTC. It specifies CASSVQGANYGYTF.

The chain uses TRBV12-3 or TRBV12-4 and TRBJ1-2, with D possibly matching TRBD1 (5 bases). This CDR3 is built from 13 residues. V dropped 5 bases and J dropped 7 bases, with 14 bases sitting between them. The CDR3 DNA sequence: TGTGCCAGCAGTCCCCCGGGACTTCGTGGCTACACCTTC. Its translation: CASSPPGLRGYTF.

The chain uses TRBV5-4 and TRBJ1-1; 8 nucleotides agree with TRBD1. Trimming removed 4 bases from V and 0 bases from J; junction bases left unmatched: 8. Germline CDR1 and CDR2: SGHNT and YYREEE (reference sequence). This CDR3 has 16 residues. The CDR3 bases are TGTGCCAGCAGCGACCCGGACAGGGTTATGAACACTGAAGCTTTCTTT. Translated: CASSDPDRVMNTEAFF.

V is TRBV27 and J is TRBJ2-3; D gene unclear. This CDR3 has 12 residues. The V end lost 4 bases, the J end lost 7 bases, and 9 bases lay between the germline ends. The germline gives CDR1 MNHEY, CDR2 SMNVEV (reference sequence). The CDR3 spells CASSSSFHTQYF. As DNA, the CDR3 is TGTGCCAGCAGTTCCTCCTTCCATACGCAGTATTTT.

CDR3 nucleotides: TGTGCCAGCAGCCCGACAGGGGGCAAAAACACCATATATTTT. Translated: CASSPTGGKNTIYF. The chain combines TRBV6-6 with TRBJ1-3; 10 bases are shared with TRBD1. The V gene's germline CDR1 is MNHNY and CDR2 SVGAGI (reference sequence). This CDR3 contains 14 residues. V dropped 6 bases and J dropped 6; count of bases not matched to a gene: 5.

This clone has just a few counts. This chain connects TRBV18 to TRBJ1-5, with D perhaps TRBD1 (5 bases). CDR3 length: 13 residues. V dropped 6 bases and J dropped 7 bases, with 13 bases sitting between them. From germline, CDR1 is KGHSH and CDR2 LQKENI. The CDR3 sequence: CASSPPGRQPQHF. CDR3 DNA sequence: TGTGCCAGCTCTCCGCCAGGGCGACAGCCCCAGCATTTT.

This clone was seen more than once but under ten times. The V gene is TRBV5-6, the J gene TRBJ2-3; TRBD2 aligns across 8 bases. J gave up 3 bases and V 4 bases, and 4 bases lay outside the gene matches. CDR1 and CDR2 (germline): SGHDT, YYEEEE. This CDR3 region has 14 residues. The CDR3 sequence: CASSNLAGTDTQYF. The CDR3 DNA follows: TGTGCCAGCAGCAACCTAGCGGGTACAGATACGCAGTATTTT.

The V call is TRBV4-2, the J call TRBJ2-3; 10 bases map to TRBD2. The CDR3 loop spans 16 amino acids. Germline V gene lookup returns CDR1 LGHNA and CDR2 YNFKEQ. V was pared by 3 bases and J by 0 bases, with 3 bases of the junction left unmatched. CDR3 sequence reads: CASSHGLAVSTDTQYF. The CDR3 DNA follows: TGTGCCAGCAGCCACGGACTAGCGGTTAGCACAGATACGCAGTATTTT.

V gene TRBV5-6 combines with J gene TRBJ2-7; a weak D match, TRBD2 (5 bases). V was shortened by 2 bases and J by 2 bases, with 17 bases between the two germline ends. The length of the CDR3 is 16 residues. Germline CDR1 reads SGHDT; CDR2 reads YYEEEE. The CDR3 DNA is TGTGCCAGCAGCTTACTAGTATCGCACTTTCCCTACGAGCAGTACTTC. Translation gives CASSLLVSHFPYEQYF.

This chain joins TRBV3-1 (or the pseudogene TRBV3-2) and TRBJ2-1; TRBD2 matches at 11 bases. Germline assignment: CDR1 LGHDT and CDR2 YNNKEL (reference sequence). CDR3 size: 18 residues. The trim removed 4 bases at V and 0 bases at J, leaving 8 bases unmatched. CDR3 sequence: CASSPWTSGLSSYNEQFF. DNA of the CDR3: TGTGCCAGCAGCCCCTGGACTAGCGGGTTATCCTCCTACAATGAGCAGTTCTTC.

The V gene is TRBV19, the J gene TRBJ2-1; 7 positions agree with TRBD2. Germline values: CDR1 LNHDA, CDR2 SQIVND (reference sequence). This CDR3 comprises 16 residues. Trimming removed 7 bases from V and 6 bases from J; junction bases left unmatched: 15. The CDR3 region has the DNA TGTGCCAGTAAACCCCGGGGACTAAGGGCCTCCAATGAGCAGTTCTTC. Translation: CASKPRGLRASNEQFF.

The CDR3 protein is CASSLPGDSPYNEQFF. DNA of the CDR3: TGTGCCAGCAGCTTACCCGGGGATTCCCCCTACAATGAGCAGTTCTTC. The gene calls are TRBV11-2 and TRBJ2-1; D is perhaps TRBD2 (5 bases). The V end lost 2 bases, the J end lost 2 bases, and 13 bases lay between the germline ends. There are 16 residues in the CDR3. The germline V gene has CDR1 SGHAT and CDR2 FQNNGV.

The chain employs TRBV27 and TRBJ1-5; 10 bases fit TRBD1. Germline CDR1 is MNHEY and CDR2 is SMNVEV (reference sequence). V gave up 5 bases and J gave up 4 bases; unmatched junction bases: 5. There are 15 residues in the CDR3. The CDR3 nucleotides are TGTGCCAGCAGTCCCGGGACAGGGGCTAATCAGCCCCAGCATTTT. As protein: CASSPGTGANQPQHF.

In this sample, this clone turned up once. This chain uses TRBV29-1 with TRBJ1-1; D not certain. The CDR3 loop spans 13 amino acids. The V gene lost 1 base and the J gene lost 1 base, with 7 bases spanning the gap. The germline gives CDR1 SQVTM, CDR2 ANQGSEA. The CDR3 DNA is TGCAGCGTTGAAGCCAGGCGGAACACTGAAGCTTTCTTT. Protein product: CSVEARRNTEAFF.

This chain connects TRBV6-6 to TRBJ1-6, with D possibly TRBD1 on 6 matching bases. The CDR3 consists of 14 residues. V was pared by 7 bases and J by 7 bases, with 14 bases between. From germline, CDR1 is MNHNY and CDR2 SVGAGI (reference sequence). CDR3 region: CASTGGLGNSPLHF. In nucleotides, the CDR3 is TGTGCCAGCACCGGGGGGCTGGGGAATTCACCCCTCCACTTT.

The genes are TRBV3-1 (or the pseudogene TRBV3-2) and TRBJ1-3, with TRBD1 matching over 10 bases. The J segment lost 4 bases and the V segment lost 4 bases, leaving 7 bases of the junction unmatched. CDR3 length equals 16 residues. The germline V gene has CDR1 LGHDT and CDR2 YNNKEL (reference sequence). The CDR3 DNA reads TGTGCCAGCAGCCGCCGACAGGGGGCGTTGGGAAACACCATATATTTT. Translating it yields CASSRRQGALGNTIYF.

CDR3 loop: CASRDRQWNTEAFF. CDR3 DNA: TGTGCCAGCAGAGACAGGCAGTGGAACACTGAAGCTTTCTTT. The genes are TRBV2 and TRBJ1-1; possibly TRBD1 for D (6 bases). Germline V lookup: CDR1 SNHLY, CDR2 FYNNEI. The germline V and J ends were trimmed by 6 bases and 1 base, with 12 bases remaining between them. This CDR3 spans 14 amino acids. Looking up the rest from reference TRBV2 and TRBJ1-1 gives the full variable domain: EPEVTQTPSHQVTQMGQEVILRCVPISNHLYFYWYRQILGQKVEFLVSFYNNEISEKSEIFDDQFSVERPDGSNFTLKIRSTKLEDSAMYFCASRDRQWNTEAFFGQGTRLTVV.

CDR3 amino acids: CASTNTQARYEQYF. The CDR3 DNA reads TGTGCCAGTACTAATACACAGGCGCGCTACGAGCAGTACTTC. The chain carries TRBV19 and TRBJ2-7; D possibly corresponds to TRBD1 (5 bases). V was pared by 7 bases and J by 3 bases, with 16 bases between. This CDR3 spans 14 amino acids. Germline values: CDR1 LNHDA, CDR2 SQIVND (reference sequence). The entire variable domain, with the rest obtained from reference TRBV19 and TRBJ2-7, is as follows: DGGITQSPKYLFRKEGQNVTLSCEQNLNHDAMYWYRQDPGQGLRLIYYSQIVNDFQKGDIAEGYSVSREKKESFPLTVTSAQKNPTAFYLCASTNTQARYEQYFGPGTRLTVT.

The CDR3 sequence: CASSRDRLNTEAFF. The CDR3 bases are TGTGCCAGCTCACGGGACAGGTTGAACACTGAAGCTTTCTTT. J is TRBJ1-1 and V is TRBV18, with 8 nucleotides matching TRBD1. The CDR3 spans 14 residues. CDR1 is KGHSH and CDR2 is LQKENI in the germline V gene. V gave up 4 bases and J gave up 0 bases; unmatched junction bases: 1. The variable domain in full, completed from reference TRBV18 and TRBJ1-1, reads NAGVMQNPRHLVRRRGQEARLRCSPMKGHSHVYWYRQLPEEGLKFMVYLQKENIIDESGMPKERFSAEFPKEGPSILRIQQVVRGDSAAYFCASSRDRLNTEAFFGQGTRLTVV.

As for this clone: Relative to the germline gene, one junction end is altered; a read error may explain this. The rearrangement links TRBV6-5 to TRBJ1-4, with TRBD1 identical over 12 bases. The CDR3 has 14 amino acids. Germline V gene sequence: CDR1 MNHEY, CDR2 SVGAGI. As DNA, the CDR3 is TGTGCCAGCAGGGGACAGGGGGCGGTGGCCGTCGGGGGTTTT. Translation gives CASRGQGAVAVGGF.

V and J are TRBV5-6 and TRBJ1-1; possibly TRBD1 for D (5 bases). In germline, CDR1 is SGHDT, CDR2 YYEEEE. The CDR3 runs 14 residues. V was pared by 0 bases and J by 3 bases, with 9 bases between. In nucleotides, the CDR3 is TGTGCCAGCAGCTTGGAGGGGTTGCACACTGAAGCTTTCTTT. This encodes CASSLEGLHTEAFF.

The genes are TRBV7-2 and TRBJ1-3; D remains ambiguous. Trimming stripped 2 bases from V and 0 bases from J, with 11 bases between. The germline V gene has CDR1 SGHTA and CDR2 FQGNSA. The CDR3 totals 16 residues. The CDR3 sequence is CASSLSVALSGNTIYF. CDR3 sequence (DNA): TGTGCCAGCAGCTTAAGCGTGGCCCTCTCTGGAAACACCATATATTTT.

The chain links TRBV6-5 to TRBJ1-1; D unclear. V was clipped by 2 bases and J by 5 bases, with 12 bases between them. The germline V gene encodes CDR1 MNHEY and CDR2 SVGAGI. This CDR3 has 14 amino acids. DNA for the CDR3: TGTGCCAGCAGTTACGACTTCGGAAGTACTGAAGCTTTCTTT. Its translation is CASSYDFGSTEAFF.

The CDR3 here is CASSLASGRGGGDTQYF. CDR3 coding DNA: TGTGCCAGCAGCTTAGCTTCGGGGCGAGGGGGTGGAGATACGCAGTATTTT. The chain couples TRBV7-8 to TRBJ2-3, with D tentatively TRBD1 (6 bases). Germline CDR1 is SGHVS and CDR2 is FQNEAQ. Trimming shortened V by 0 bases and J by 5 bases, and 18 bases separated the two germline ends. The CDR3 sequence is 17 residues long.

The chain recombines TRBV24-1 with TRBJ2-1; 8 bases align to TRBD2. Trimming took 0 bases from V and 8 from J; bases not matched to a gene: 11. CDR3 length: 17 amino acids. The germline V gene encodes CDR1 KGHDR and CDR2 SFDVKD. The CDR3, as DNA: TGTGCCACCAGTGATTTGCGGGAGGGGTTACCTGGGGATGAGCAGTTCTTC. It is translated as CATSDLREGLPGDEQFF.